There are a few counts of the clone carrying this T cell receptor (beta chain). A read error may produce the germline difference seen at one junction end. The sample originates from a study of Graves' ophthalmopathy and Graves' hyperthyroidism. Study background: Sampling took place at initial diagnosis, with peripheral blood obtained before any treatment.

This CDR3 contains 15 residues. In germline, CDR1 is SGHTA, CDR2 FQGNSA. CDR3 regions of TCR beta were amplified from RNA transcripts. The first round was an RT-PCR with HTBI primers, and the second round was a multiplex PCR. TCRdb reprocessed the multiplex PCR reads via MiXCR and lists one record per CDR3 protein. The sample has 660,000 or so distinct CDR3 sequences; about two fifths are singletons. Sequences were obtained from peripheral blood. The V call is TRBV7-2, the J call TRBJ2-5; tentatively, D is TRBD1 (6 bases). This receptor was obtained from an adult man with Graves' ophthalmopathy. The CDR3 region has the DNA TGTGCCAGCAGCTTAATCTCCAGGGGACAAGGGACCCAGTACTTC. Translated: CASSLISRGQGTQYF.